This TCR beta chain stems from a study of early T cells in non-severe SARS-CoV-2 infection. Across the study: Whole-blood bulk RNA, unsorted, was sequenced, and chains were unpaired.

Individual cDNA molecules were tagged with unique molecular identifiers. TCRdb analysed the 5' RACE reads with MiXCR anew, one entry per CDR3 protein. The table records some 96,000 distinct CDR3 sequences, around 14% of them present only once. This clonotype was observed a handful of times. The antigen remains unidentified. Findings and caveats of the study: VDJdb-based annotation leaned toward anti-spike CD8 responses and missed private and CD4 specificities.

The clonotype originates from an adult who was a healthcare worker with PCR-confirmed SARS-CoV-2 infection or an uninfected control (not recorded which). The sample comprised whole blood.

The CDR3 protein is CASTRGDTEAFF. The CDR3 bases are TGCGCCAGCACCAGGGGAGACACTGAAGCTTTCTTT. The chain uses TRBV10-2 and TRBJ1-1; D may be TRBD1 (6 bases). Germline lookup yields CDR1 WSHSY and CDR2 SAAADI. The CDR3 has 12 residues. V lost 7 bases to trimming and J lost 3 bases, with 9 bases between them.